This T cell receptor (beta chain) stems from a study of blood T cell repertoires in COVID-19. About the study: Italy, Spain and the United States were the sources of the convalescent and acute COVID-19 samples. T cells, B-cell-depleted T cells, or PBMCs provided the cDNA or gDNA that served as material.

Trimming cost V 8 bases and J 2 bases, with 9 bases left between them. The germline V gene has CDR1 SNHLY and CDR2 FYNNEI. This CDR3 has 13 residues. Original methodology: Reference gene primer amplification gave nucleated cell count estimates. This table comes from immunoSEQ multiplex PCR, and its TCRdb copy is limited to in-frame clones, with some not included. The DNA was the basis for D and trimming; V, J and clone size are from that table. The table lists about 61,000 clones, roughly 86% of them singletons, with about 22% in the top ten. V and J are TRBV2 and TRBJ1-4; TRBD1 might be the D (5 bases). The specimen sequenced was peripheral blood. This receptor was taken from a woman aged 50 to 60 with active or convalescent COVID-19. The CDR3 reads CASHRQTNEKLFF. The CDR3 DNA sequence: TGTGCCAGCCATCGACAGACTAATGAAAAACTGTTTTTT.